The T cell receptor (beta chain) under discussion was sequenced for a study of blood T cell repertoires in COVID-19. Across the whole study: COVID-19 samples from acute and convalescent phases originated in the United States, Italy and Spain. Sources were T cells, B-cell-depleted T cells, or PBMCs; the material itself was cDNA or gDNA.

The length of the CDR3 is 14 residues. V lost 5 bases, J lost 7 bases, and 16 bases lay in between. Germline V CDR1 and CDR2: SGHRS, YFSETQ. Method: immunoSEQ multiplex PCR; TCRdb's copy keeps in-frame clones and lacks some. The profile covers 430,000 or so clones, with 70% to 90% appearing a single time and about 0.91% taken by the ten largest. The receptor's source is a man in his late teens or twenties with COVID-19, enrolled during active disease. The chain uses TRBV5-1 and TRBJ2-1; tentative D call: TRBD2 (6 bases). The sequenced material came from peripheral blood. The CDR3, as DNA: TGCGCCAGCAGTGGAGGGAGGAATAGGAATGAGCAGTTCTTC. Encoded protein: CASSGGRNRNEQFF.